This T cell receptor beta chain comes out of a study of blood T cell repertoires in COVID-19. As for the study in general: From the United States, Italy and Spain came samples of acute and convalescent COVID-19. T cells, B-cell-depleted T cells, or PBMCs supplied cDNA or gDNA.

Trimming cost V 3 bases and J 4 bases, with 9 bases left between them. The V gene's germline CDR1 is SNHLY and CDR2 FYNNEI. The CDR3 is 13 residues long. Per the study methods: Using reference gene primer amplification, nucleated cell counts were estimated. The method was immunoSEQ multiplex PCR; TCRdb's version includes in-frame clones alone and lacks a portion of them. Clone size and V and J calls were adopted from that table, with D and trimming inferred from the DNA. The sample lists around 80,000 clones, 80% occurring once. This clone was detected a few times. The rearrangement uses TRBV2 and TRBJ1-2; D unclear. The receptor was isolated from a woman in her 70s with acute or convalescent COVID-19. The sequenced material came from peripheral blood. CDR3 in amino acids: CASSEVPRYGYTF. DNA of the CDR3: TGTGCCAGCAGTGAGGTTCCGCGCTATGGCTACACCTTC.